These 12 T cell receptor beta chains share one sample of origin, sequenced in a study of human T cells and chemical hapten exposure. Indicated time point: patch test 2, 6 weeks after DPC sensitization. Treatment in this sample: therapeutic diphenylcyclopropenone sensitization with weekly scalp DPC. TCRdb redid the calling of the RACE reads with MiXCR, one entry per CDR3 protein. The data hold under 100,000 distinct CDR3 sequences, with more than 9% observed a single time. Sample: whole blood, taken in connection with sensitization to the hapten diphenylcyclopropenone (DPC). These receptors all come from a woman between 45 and 65 years old with alopecia areata. Some clones in this sample may be carry-over from other donors' samples.

This clonotype has at least ten counts. The chain is built from TRBV12-3 or TRBV12-4 and TRBJ1-1, with D possibly matching TRBD1 (6 bases). V dropped 3 bases and J dropped 5 bases, with 10 bases sitting between them. This CDR3 spans 13 amino acids. CDR3 amino acids: CASSFSQGTEAFF. The CDR3 nucleotides are TGTGCCAGCAGTTTTAGCCAGGGGACTGAAGCTTTCTTT.

This clonotype was seen repeatedly, ten times or more. This rearrangement joins TRBV6-5 to TRBJ1-4; 11 bases match TRBD1. Per the germline V gene, CDR1 is MNHEY and CDR2 is SVGAGI. CDR3 length: 15 residues. Unmatched junction bases numbered 5, after V lost 2 bases and J lost 9 bases. The CDR3 DNA is TGTGCCAGCAGTTACGTGGACAGGGGGCGGCAAAAACTGTTTTTT. This gives the protein CASSYVDRGRQKLFF.

The rearrangement joins TRBV19 to TRBJ2-1, with TRBD2 identical over 9 bases. Germline V gene lookup returns CDR1 LNHDA and CDR2 SQIVND (reference sequence). The CDR3 contains 16 residues. J lost 4 bases, V lost 7 bases, and 11 bases had no gene match. The CDR3 nucleotides read TGTGCCAGTACCCACATCCACCTAGCGGGATACAATGAGCAGTTCTTC. It translates to CASTHIHLAGYNEQFF.

This clonotype occurred a few times. The chain employs TRBV7-2 and TRBJ2-1; 7 bases match TRBD2. With 4 bases clipped from V and 5 bases from J, the junction kept 14 bases outside the gene matches. The CDR3 has 17 amino acids. The germline V gene has CDR1 SGHTA and CDR2 FQGNSA. The CDR3 spells CASSSDWGGSIHNEQFF. CDR3 nucleotides: TGTGCCAGCAGCTCGGACTGGGGCGGGAGTATCCACAATGAGCAGTTCTTC.

This clonotype was seen a few times. This chain uses TRBV3-1 with TRBJ2-2, with D possibly being TRBD2 (6 bases). Germline CDR1 is LGHDT and CDR2 is YNNKEL (reference sequence). The CDR3 is made up of 15 amino acids. V was pared by 4 bases and J by 4 bases, with 13 bases between. The CDR3 spells CASSPLAGPTGELFF. The CDR3 bases are TGTGCCAGCAGCCCCTTGGCGGGGCCCACCGGGGAGCTGTTTTTT.

This clonotype was seen many times. This chain connects TRBV27 to TRBJ2-7, with 7 bases aligning to TRBD1. Losses at the gene ends were 5 bases for V and 2 bases for J; bases not matched to a gene: 6. From germline, CDR1 is MNHEY and CDR2 SMNVEV (reference sequence). This CDR3 has 14 residues. CDR3 protein: CASSPWGTAYEQYF. DNA for the CDR3: TGTGCCAGCAGTCCATGGGGGACAGCCTACGAGCAGTACTTC.

The table lists this clonotype with many counts. The chain recombines TRBV5-6 with TRBJ2-7; TRBD2 matches 14 bases. With 5 bases clipped from V and 3 bases from J, the junction kept 7 bases outside the gene matches. The CDR3 has 16 amino acids. The V gene's germline CDR1 is SGHDT and CDR2 YYEEEE. The DNA for the CDR3 is TGTGCCAGCAGGATTGGGACTAGCGGGAGATACTACGAGCAGTACTTC. The encoded protein is CASRIGTSGRYYEQYF.

This clonotype was counted ten times or more. CDR3 nucleotide sequence: TGTGCCAGCAGCTTAGAACAGGGGATGGACTACGAGCAGTACTTC. Amino acids: CASSLEQGMDYEQYF. The chain couples TRBV7-6 to TRBJ2-7; 7 bases align to TRBD1. CDR1 SGHVS and CDR2 FNYEAQ come from the germline V gene. V was clipped by 1 base and J by 3 bases; unmatched bases: 6. The CDR3 runs 15 residues.

This clonotype has ten or more counts. V gene TRBV28 combines with J gene TRBJ2-1; D is perhaps TRBD1 (5 bases). Between the trimmed V and J ends, which lost 8 bases and 0 bases, there was a span of 11 bases. CDR3 length equals 14 residues. In germline, CDR1 is MDHEN, CDR2 SYDVKM. CDR3 sequence reads: CASGTGYSYNEQFF. The CDR3 DNA follows: TGTGCCAGCGGTACAGGTTACTCCTACAATGAGCAGTTCTTC.

This clonotype was observed a handful of times. The rearrangement joins TRBV11-2 to TRBJ2-7; TRBD2 might be the D (6 bases). Germline loops: CDR1 SGHAT, CDR2 FQNNGV. The CDR3 consists of 13 residues. The germline V and J ends were trimmed by 3 bases and 1 base, with 7 bases remaining between them. This CDR3 is CASSFLASYEQYF. CDR3 nucleotides: TGTGCCAGCAGCTTCCTAGCGTCCTACGAGCAGTACTTC.

This clonotype was detected only a few times. The V and J genes are TRBV5-4 and TRBJ2-1; 9 positions agree with TRBD1. Germline assignment: CDR1 SGHNT and CDR2 YYREEE (reference sequence). J gave up 2 bases and V 4 bases, and 7 bases lay outside the gene matches. This CDR3 has 16 amino acids. CDR3 bases: TGTGCCAGCAGCGGGGGACAGGGCAGGACCTACAATGAGCAGTTCTTC. Its protein is CASSGGQGRTYNEQFF. The variable domain in full, with the rest retrieved from reference TRBV5-4 and TRBJ2-1, is ETGVTQSPTHLIKTRGQQVTLRCSSQSGHNTVSWYQQALGQGPQFIFQYYREEENGRGNFPPRFSGLQFPNYSSELNVNALELDDSALYLCASSGGQGRTYNEQFFGPGTRLTVL.

This clonotype was recorded a few times. The rearrangement uses TRBV12-5 and TRBJ2-2; D possibly corresponds to TRBD2 (6 bases). This CDR3 is built from 12 residues. Germline values: CDR1 LGHNT, CDR2 FRNRAP. Trimming removed 6 bases from V and 7 bases from J, with 9 bases in between. CDR3 nucleotide sequence: TGTGCTAGTGGGCGGGAAGGCGGGGAGCTGTTTTTT. This sequence encodes CASGREGGELFF.